These 14 T cell receptor beta chains came from one sample sequenced in a study of neurological immune-mediated disorders. TCRdb passed the 5' RACE reads through MiXCR, listing each CDR3 protein once. This sample carries some 16,000 distinct CDR3 sequences, 20% to 25% of them seen once, and the ten largest clones take about 21%. The sequenced sample consisted of PBMCs. Source of these receptors: a man aged 45-65 years in good health.

By frequency in the sample, this clonotype is medium-sized (0.01 to 0.1%). V usage is TRBV7-9 and J usage is TRBJ1-4; a weak D match, TRBD1 (5 bases). This CDR3 is 15 amino acids long. Trimming took 5 bases from V and 8 from J, leaving 18 bases between them. From germline, CDR1 is SEHNR and CDR2 FQNEAQ (reference sequence). CDR3 loop: CASSPTREVMEKLFF. CDR3 DNA sequence: TGTGCCAGCAGCCCGACCAGGGAGGTAATGGAAAAACTGTTTTTT.

This clonotype appeared many times. The chain joins TRBV20-1 to TRBJ1-2; maybe TRBD1 (5 bases). The V gene's germline CDR1 is DFQATT and CDR2 SNEGSKA (reference sequence). V lost 4 bases and J lost 8, with 20 bases in between. CDR3 length equals 14 residues. The CDR3 DNA reads as TGCAGTGCTACAAGGGACGGTTCTTCGGGAGGCTACACCTTC. Translating it yields CSATRDGSSGGYTF.

This clonotype was counted at least ten times. The genes are TRBV29-1 and TRBJ2-2; possible D gene TRBD1, 5 bases. Germline CDR1 reads SQVTM; CDR2 reads ANQGSEA. The CDR3 extends over 13 amino acids. V was trimmed by 7 bases and J by 3 bases, leaving 12 bases between them. The CDR3 DNA sequence: TGCAGCGGGCACTTAGGGGACACCGGGGAGCTGTTTTTT. Translated: CSGHLGDTGELFF.

This chain joins TRBV10-3 and TRBJ1-2; unclear D gene. Germline values: CDR1 ENHRY, CDR2 SYGVKD. V was shortened by 3 bases and J by 1 base, with 3 bases between the two germline ends. The CDR3 contains 12 residues. In nucleotides, the CDR3 is TGTGCCATCAGTGACAGTAACTATGGCTACACCTTC. It is translated as CAISDSNYGYTF.

This chain uses TRBV9 with TRBJ2-7; D possibly corresponds to TRBD2 (6 bases). This CDR3 comprises 13 residues. The germline V gene has CDR1 SGDLS and CDR2 YYNGEE. The V and J ends lost 1 base and 7 bases respectively, with 12 bases between them. In nucleotides, the CDR3 is TGTGCCAGCAGCGTAAGGCCGGAGGGGGAGCAGTACTTC. It codes for CASSVRPEGEQYF.

Ten or more counts support this clonotype. The chain links TRBV12-3 or TRBV12-4 to TRBJ2-1; no clear D. CDR3 length: 15 amino acids. Trimming removed 7 bases from V and 0 bases from J, with 13 bases in between. In DNA form, the CDR3 reads TGTGCCAGCACCCAACCGCGACCCTCCTACAATGAGCAGTTCTTC. The encoded protein is CASTQPRPSYNEQFF.

This clonotype qualifies as medium-sized (0.01 to 0.1%). The V and J genes are TRBV6-5 and TRBJ2-7; TRBD2 matches at 10 bases. The CDR3 consists of 13 residues. Germline CDR1 reads MNHEY; CDR2 reads SVGAGI. The V gene end was trimmed by 6 bases and the J gene end by 4 bases; junction bases not matched to a gene: 3. CDR3 loop: CASRSGRAYEQYF. The CDR3 coding sequence is TGTGCCAGCAGGAGCGGGAGGGCTTACGAGCAGTACTTC.

This clonotype was observed at least ten times. This rearrangement joins TRBV29-1 to TRBJ1-1; D gene unclear. V was trimmed by 4 bases and J by 4 bases, leaving 13 bases between them. The CDR3 loop spans 13 amino acids. Germline V gene lookup returns CDR1 SQVTM and CDR2 ANQGSEA. The DNA of the CDR3 is TGCAGCGTTGTAGTAGGAGGAACCACTGAAGCTTTCTTT. Translation gives CSVVVGGTTEAFF.

V and J are TRBV29-1 and TRBJ2-7, with D tentatively TRBD1 (6 bases). CDR3 length: 13 residues. CDR1 SQVTM and CDR2 ANQGSEA come from the germline V gene. The V end lost 4 bases, the J end lost 7 bases, and 17 bases lay between the germline ends. CDR3 loop: CSVGGQGLREQYF. For the CDR3, the DNA is TGCAGCGTTGGGGGGCAGGGTCTGCGGGAGCAGTACTTC.

This chain connects TRBV28 to TRBJ2-7; D is unclear. CDR1 MDHEN and CDR2 SYDVKM come from the germline V gene. The CDR3 has 12 residues. Trimming removed 10 bases from V and 2 bases from J, with 12 bases in between. CDR3 sequence (DNA): TGTGCCACCCAAGGGTCCCCCTACGAGCAGTACTTC. Translated: CATQGSPYEQYF.

This clonotype was counted at least ten times. The rearrangement links TRBV3-1 to TRBJ2-3; 7 bases line up with TRBD2. Germline V gene data show CDR1 as LGHDT and CDR2 as YNNKEL (reference sequence). Germline trimming cut 0 bases from V and 7 bases from J; bases unmatched to any gene: 10. The CDR3 runs to 16 residues. The CDR3 DNA reads as TGTGCCAGCAGCCAAGAGAGCCTAGCGGAGGGGAATACGCAGTATTTT. Its translation is CASSQESLAEGNTQYF.

V is TRBV20-1 and J is TRBJ2-7, with D possibly matching TRBD1 (6 bases). V was cut by 6 bases and J by 3 bases, with 15 bases left in between. The length of the CDR3 is 13 residues. Germline CDR1 is DFQATT and CDR2 is SNEGSKA (reference sequence). For the CDR3, the DNA is TGCAGTGCCCAAAGACAGGAATTCTACGAGCAGTACTTC. Translating gives CSAQRQEFYEQYF.

This clonotype was counted at least ten times. The V call is TRBV28, the J call TRBJ2-1; tentatively, D is TRBD2 (5 bases). Germline V gene sequence: CDR1 MDHEN, CDR2 SYDVKM. The CDR3 is made up of 13 amino acids. Trimming took 8 bases from V and 10 from J, leaving 18 bases between them. CDR3 nucleotides: TGTGCCAGCCGCTCGGGTCGCGGAGGAGAGCAGTTCTTC. It encodes CASRSGRGGEQFF.

The chain combines TRBV5-1 with TRBJ2-1; D gene uncertain. This CDR3 region has 12 residues. CDR1 is SGHRS and CDR2 is YFSETQ in the germline V gene. Deletions cut 0 bases from V and 6 bases from J, with 4 bases between. The CDR3 DNA reads as TGCGCCAGCAGCTTGGGTAGCAATGAGCAGTTCTTC. Translating it yields CASSLGSNEQFF. The full variable domain, rest sourced from reference TRBV5-1 and TRBJ2-1, is KAGVTQTPRYLIKTRGQQVTLSCSPISGHRSVSWYQQTPGQGLQFLFEYFSETQRNKGNFPGRFSGRQFSNSRSEMNVSTLELGDSALYLCASSLGSNEQFFGPGTRLTVL.